The next 5 T cell receptor beta chains were all read from a single sample in a study of molecular identifiers for immune sequencing clone quantification. TCRdb fed the PCR reads into MiXCR, producing one record per CDR3 protein. The table shows about 63,000 distinct CDR3 sequences, with 19% occurring only once. The sample taken for sequencing was naive CD8+ T cells from blood, with Jurkat cell RNA spiked in. The subset here: FACS-sorted CD8+CD4-CCR7+CD45RA+ naive T cells. All receptors derive from a human donor in good health. Some libraries in this study had Jurkat cell RNA spiked in.

This clonotype was picked up a small number of times. A read error is possible here, since a much larger clone lies one base away. The chain couples TRBV27 to TRBJ1-3, with no clear D. Germline CDR1 is MNHEY and CDR2 is SMNVEV (reference sequence). This CDR3 contains 12 residues. V lost 6 bases and J lost 4, with 7 bases in between. CDR3 region: CASSWSGNTIYF. CDR3 DNA sequence: TGTGCCAGCAGCTGGTCGGGAAACACCATATATTTT.

Notes on this clonotype: The junction does not match germline at one end; this may be a read error. This chain connects TRBV20-1 to TRBJ2-3; a weak D match, TRBD2 (5 bases). Germline assignment: CDR1 DFQATT and CDR2 SNEGSKA (reference sequence). The CDR3 covers 13 residues. Here the CDR3 reads CGAQDGLTDTQYF. The CDR3 DNA follows: TGCGGTGCCCAGGACGGACTCACAGATACGCAGTATTTT.

This chain connects TRBV11-2 to TRBJ2-7; D remains ambiguous. From germline, CDR1 is SGHAT and CDR2 FQNNGV. V lost 1 base and J lost 2, with 9 bases in between. The CDR3 is 14 amino acids. The CDR3 spells CASSLGAIPYEQYF. The CDR3, as DNA: TGTGCCAGCAGCTTAGGCGCGATCCCCTACGAGCAGTACTTC.

This clonotype turned up a few times. The chain uses TRBV9 and TRBJ2-1, with D possibly matching TRBD2 (6 bases). CDR3 size: 14 residues. Between the trimmed V and J ends, which lost 3 bases and 6 bases, there was a span of 13 bases. Looked up from germline, CDR1 is SGDLS and CDR2 is YYNGEE. The CDR3 sequence: CASSGWGEGNEQFF. The CDR3 DNA sequence: TGTGCCAGCAGCGGATGGGGGGAAGGCAATGAGCAGTTCTTC.

At least ten counts were recorded for this clonotype. V and J are TRBV7-6 and TRBJ1-2; a weak D match, TRBD1 (6 bases). The CDR3 extends over 15 amino acids. V was shortened by 5 bases and J by 4 bases, with 17 bases between the two germline ends. Per the germline V gene, CDR1 is SGHVS and CDR2 is FNYEAQ. The CDR3 DNA follows: TGTGCCAGCAGCGCTTCGACAGGTCCGCTCTATGGCTACACCTTC. Its protein is CASSASTGPLYGYTF. The full variable domain, completed using reference TRBV7-6 and TRBJ1-2, is GAGVSQSPRYKVTKRGQDVALRCDPISGHVSLYWYRQALGQGPEFLTYFNYEAQQDKSGLPNDRFSAERPEGSISTLTIQRTEQRDSAMYRCASSASTGPLYGYTFGSGTRLTVV.